The 29 T cell receptor beta chains in this list originate from one sample, sequenced in a study of T cells in Graves' hyperthyroidism and ophthalmopathy (dated by TCRdb to about 2019). The library relied on multiplex PCR. The listed sequencing device is Illumina HiSeq 2000. Amplification of TCR beta CDR3 regions was carried out from RNA transcripts. For the first round of RT-PCR on the TCR CDR3, the HTBI primer set was used together with the Qiagen OneStep RT-PCR kit. Using fastp at Q25 and MiXCR, TCRdb reprocessed the public reads and kept productive beta chains. One record per CDR3 amino acid sequence lists the most common genes and DNA. The table for this sample lists 550,000 to 700,000 distinct CDR3 sequences; 40% to 55% of them were counted only once. The ten largest clonotypes hold around 20% of the sample. The specimen sequenced was peripheral blood or thyroid tissue (not recorded which). Source of these receptors: an adult woman with Graves' disease, either hyperthyroidism or ophthalmopathy (not recorded which).

The genes are TRBV7-8 and TRBJ1-1; D possibly corresponds to TRBD1 (6 bases). Trimming removed 5 bases from V and 3 bases from J, with 16 bases in between. Looked up from germline, CDR1 is SGHVS and CDR2 is FQNEAQ. The CDR3 has 15 amino acids. CDR3 DNA: TGTGCCAGCAGCGATACCACAGGGATGGACACTGAAGCTTTCTTT. It codes for CASSDTTGMDTEAFF.

This clonotype was detected ten times or more. The rearrangement links TRBV6-1 to TRBJ1-1, with TRBD1 as a possible D gene (6 bases). CDR3 length: 16 amino acids. Between the trimmed V and J ends, which lost 2 bases and 8 bases, there was a span of 21 bases. In germline, CDR1 is MNHNS, CDR2 SASEGT. The CDR3 sequence is CASSESTADRPEEAFF. DNA of the CDR3: TGTGCCAGCAGTGAATCCACCGCCGACAGGCCCGAGGAAGCTTTCTTT.

The V call is TRBV6-5, the J call TRBJ2-5; D may be TRBD1 or TRBD2 (5 bases each). CDR3 length equals 16 residues. The germline V gene has CDR1 MNHEY and CDR2 SVGAGI. The germline V and J ends were trimmed by 7 bases and 5 bases, with 23 bases remaining between them. The CDR3 DNA follows: TGTGCCAGCAAGTTTTTAGTCGGGACGATAGCGGAGACCCAGTACTTC. This encodes CASKFLVGTIAETQYF.

The chain carries TRBV29-1 and TRBJ2-7, with D possibly being TRBD2 (5 bases). Deletions cut 6 bases from V and 2 bases from J, with 14 bases between. CDR1 is SQVTM and CDR2 is ANQGSEA in the germline V gene. The CDR3 is 13 residues long. The CDR3 bases are TGCAGCGTACCCGGGATGACCACCTACGAGCAGTACTTC. Amino acids: CSVPGMTTYEQYF.

The chain uses TRBV9 and TRBJ1-6, with TRBD1 as a possible D gene (5 bases). This CDR3 comprises 13 residues. Germline assignment: CDR1 SGDLS and CDR2 YYNGEE. The V and J ends lost 3 bases and 4 bases respectively, with 5 bases between them. CDR3 sequence reads: CASSGQYNSPLHF. The CDR3 nucleotides are TGTGCCAGCAGCGGACAGTATAATTCACCCCTCCACTTT.

The chain employs TRBV15 and TRBJ1-1, with D maybe TRBD1 (6 bases). The CDR3 covers 17 residues. Germline-derived CDR1 and CDR2 are LNHNV and YYDKDF (reference sequence). Trimming took off 0 bases at V and 0 bases at J, with 14 bases between the two ends. CDR3 amino acids: CATSRDRGLTMNTEAFF. The CDR3 DNA is TGTGCCACCAGCAGAGACAGGGGTTTAACGATGAACACTGAAGCTTTCTTT.

This clonotype appeared a single time. The chain has TRBV4-1 and TRBJ2-7; 15 nucleotides align to TRBD2. The germline gives CDR1 MGHRA, CDR2 YSYEKL. The CDR3 length is 19 residues. The ends lost 0 bases at V and 4 bases at J; junction bases unmatched: 10. CDR3 sequence: CASSQDRLGLAGGRYEQYF. In DNA form, the CDR3 reads TGCGCCAGCAGCCAAGATCGTCTGGGACTAGCGGGAGGCCGATACGAGCAGTACTTC.

This clonotype was found many times. This chain uses TRBV7-2 with TRBJ2-5; TRBD2 aligns across 8 bases. The CDR3 runs 15 residues. The ends lost 4 bases at V and 5 bases at J; junction bases unmatched: 9. From germline, CDR1 is SGHTA and CDR2 FQGNSA. CDR3 loop: CASSSRTSFSETQYF. The CDR3 coding sequence is TGTGCCAGCAGCTCACGGACTAGCTTCTCGGAGACCCAGTACTTC.

V is TRBV10-3 and J is TRBJ1-2, with 8 bases lining up with TRBD1. The CDR3 has 12 amino acids. V lost 6 bases, J lost 8 bases, and 5 bases stayed unmatched. The germline V gene has CDR1 ENHRY and CDR2 SYGVKD. CDR3 protein: CAISLTGVGYTF. The CDR3 DNA reads as TGTGCCATCAGCTTGACAGGGGTCGGCTACACCTTC.

Many counts were recorded for this clonotype. The V and J genes are TRBV5-1 and TRBJ1-2; D not certain. Germline V gene sequence: CDR1 SGHRS, CDR2 YFSETQ. The CDR3 extends over 15 amino acids. With 4 bases removed from V and 4 bases from J, the gap between germline ends came to 17 bases. The CDR3 region is CASSPVSGPSYGYTF. The CDR3 DNA reads TGCGCCAGCAGCCCCGTGAGCGGACCCTCCTATGGCTACACCTTC.

Comments on this clonotype: With a much larger clone just one base away, this may be a read error. The chain recombines TRBV7-6 with TRBJ2-7; unclear D gene. Germline V gives CDR1 SGHVS, CDR2 FNYEAQ. The CDR3 loop spans 15 amino acids. The V end was cut by 5 bases, the J end by 0 bases, with 14 bases between. The CDR3 DNA is TGTGCCAGCAGCACCCGTTCAGACTCCTCCTACGAGCAGTACTTC. Its translation is CASSTRSDSSYEQYF.

This chain links TRBV15 with TRBJ1-4; TRBD1 might be the D (5 bases). Germline CDR1 LNHNV, CDR2 YYDKDF (reference sequence). Trimming shortened V by 4 bases and J by 5 bases, and 11 bases separated the two germline ends. The CDR3 extends over 14 amino acids. This CDR3 reads CATSTRDGNEKLFF. The DNA for the CDR3 is TGTGCCACCAGCACCCGGGACGGGAATGAAAAACTGTTTTTT.

This clonotype was recorded at least ten times. The chain links TRBV10-3 to TRBJ1-2; weak D call: TRBD1 (6 bases). V was trimmed by 10 bases and J by 2 bases, leaving 14 bases between them. Germline V gene lookup returns CDR1 ENHRY and CDR2 SYGVKD. CDR3 length equals 13 residues. The CDR3 coding sequence is TGTGCCACTTCCACCGGACAGAACTATGGCTACACCTTC. This sequence encodes CATSTGQNYGYTF.

This clonotype was observed many times. The J gene is TRBJ1-4, the V gene TRBV5-8, with 9 bases lining up with TRBD1. V was clipped by 4 bases and J by 0 bases; unmatched bases: 1. Germline V gene data show CDR1 as SGHTS and CDR2 as YDEGEE. The CDR3 runs 15 residues. The CDR3 reads CASSRQGATNEKLFF. The CDR3 DNA is TGTGCCAGCAGCCGACAGGGGGCAACTAATGAAAAACTGTTTTTT. The full variable domain, its missing parts supplied by reference TRBV5-8 and TRBJ1-4, is EAGVTQSPTHLIKTRGQQATLRCSPISGHTSVYWYQQALGLGLQFLLWYDEGEERNRGNFPPRFSGRQFPNYSSELNVNALELEDSALYLCASSRQGATNEKLFFGSGTQLSVL.

Notes on this clonotype: Given a much more abundant clone one base away, this may be a read error. The chain uses TRBV12-3 or TRBV12-4 and TRBJ1-2, with 7 bases matching TRBD1. The junction had 5 bases not matched to a gene; V was cut back by 6 bases and J by 4 bases. The length of the CDR3 is 13 residues. In nucleotides, the CDR3 is TGTGCCAGCAGGCCGGGACAGCCCTATGGCTACACCTTC. Translating gives CASRPGQPYGYTF.

Regarding this clonotype: It may be a read error: a sequence one base away is much more abundant. The chain is built from TRBV20-1 and TRBJ2-7, with D possibly TRBD1 on 5 matching bases. V lost 0 bases and J 0 bases, leaving 6 bases between the germline ends. Per the germline V gene, CDR1 is DFQATT and CDR2 is SNEGSKA (reference sequence). This CDR3 is 13 amino acids long. Here the CDR3 reads CSAREGLSYEQYF. CDR3 DNA: TGCAGTGCTAGAGAGGGGCTCTCCTACGAGCAGTACTTC.

This clonotype appeared many times. V is TRBV20-1 and J is TRBJ2-7; 11 bases align to TRBD2. The junction had 7 bases not matched to a gene; V was cut back by 2 bases and J by 4 bases. Germline V gene data show CDR1 as DFQATT and CDR2 as SNEGSKA (reference sequence). The CDR3 loop spans 15 amino acids. The CDR3 here is CSARQTSGGWYEQYF. The CDR3, as DNA: TGCAGTGCTAGACAAACTAGCGGGGGTTGGTACGAGCAGTACTTC.

The chain couples TRBV7-8 to TRBJ1-1; D not certain. V was pared by 4 bases and J by 5 bases, with 20 bases between. The germline V gene encodes CDR1 SGHVS and CDR2 FQNEAQ. The CDR3 contains 16 residues. CDR3 sequence (DNA): TGTGCCAGCAGCTACACCCGGAGAGGGCTGGAAACTGAAGCTTTCTTT. Its protein product is CASSYTRRGLETEAFF.

This clonotype was detected a few times. The V and J genes are TRBV29-1 and TRBJ1-1; D ambiguous. Trimming cost V 4 bases and J 2 bases, with 8 bases left between them. The CDR3 runs 12 residues. The germline V gene has CDR1 SQVTM and CDR2 ANQGSEA. CDR3 in amino acids: CSVARANTEAFF. The CDR3 bases are TGCAGCGTTGCCCGGGCAAACACTGAAGCTTTCTTT.

In this sample, this clonotype turned up many times. The V and J genes are TRBV5-1 and TRBJ2-7; tentatively, D is TRBD1 (5 bases). Germline CDR1 SGHRS, CDR2 YFSETQ. CDR3 length: 14 amino acids. V lost 4 bases and J 1 base, leaving 12 bases between the germline ends. DNA for the CDR3: TGCGCCAGCAGCCCCCTGGGGCGATCCTACGAGCAGTACTTC. It is translated as CASSPLGRSYEQYF.

The CDR3 region has the DNA TGTGCCAGCAGCAAATCCTCATTTCATGAGCAGTTCTTC. Amino acids: CASSKSSFHEQFF. The V call is TRBV7-6, the J call TRBJ2-1; D is uncertain. Trimming took off 5 bases at V and 8 bases at J, with 13 bases between the two ends. Germline V gene lookup returns CDR1 SGHVS and CDR2 FNYEAQ. The CDR3 totals 13 residues.

The gene calls are TRBV14 and TRBJ1-1; D not resolved. The CDR3 totals 14 residues. V shed 4 bases and J shed 4 bases, with 13 bases lying between them. Germline values: CDR1 SGHDN, CDR2 FVKESK. CDR3 amino acids: CASSPLGWVTEAFF. Written as DNA, the CDR3 is TGTGCCAGCAGCCCTTTGGGCTGGGTCACTGAAGCTTTCTTT.

This clonotype was recorded a few times. This chain uses TRBV29-1 with TRBJ1-1; D is undetermined. This CDR3 has 15 amino acids. Germline V gives CDR1 SQVTM, CDR2 ANQGSEA. Trimming shortened V by 4 bases and J by 1 base, and 16 bases separated the two germline ends. The DNA of the CDR3 is TGCAGCGTTGCCTTCCCGGCACAGAGGAACACTGAAGCTTTCTTT. Its protein is CSVAFPAQRNTEAFF.

As regards this clonotype: Because the CDR3 is missing its conserved closing phenylalanine or tryptophan, this is likely a read error. The chain couples TRBV25-1 to TRBJ1-6; 10 nucleotides match TRBD1. CDR3 length: 14 residues. Germline loops: CDR1 MGHDK, CDR2 SYGVNS. The ends lost 5 bases at V and 9 bases at J; junction bases unmatched: 4. The CDR3 here is CASSKTGGRSPLHL. CDR3 in DNA: TGTGCCAGCAGTAAGACAGGGGGCCGTTCACCCCTCCACCTT.

This sequence joins TRBV7-9 and TRBJ1-6; a weak D match, TRBD1 (5 bases). In germline, CDR1 is SEHNR, CDR2 FQNEAQ (reference sequence). This CDR3 has 14 residues. Trimming took 6 bases from V and 9 from J, leaving 15 bases between them. CDR3 nucleotide sequence: TGTGCCAGCAGTACAACCAATAGGGGTTCACCCCTCCACTTT. Its protein is CASSTTNRGSPLHF.

This chain uses TRBV25-1 with TRBJ2-7; TRBD2 aligns across 9 bases. J lost 0 bases, V lost 2 bases, and 5 bases had no gene match. This CDR3 is 16 amino acids long. CDR1 is MGHDK and CDR2 is SYGVNS in the germline V gene. CDR3 bases: TGTGCCAGCAGTGAACCTAGCGGGACGGACTCCTACGAGCAGTACTTC. Translating it yields CASSEPSGTDSYEQYF.

The chain combines TRBV20-1 with TRBJ2-7, with no clear D. The CDR3 has 11 residues. CDR1 and CDR2 (germline): DFQATT, SNEGSKA (reference sequence). V dropped 4 bases and J dropped 0 bases, with 4 bases sitting between them. The CDR3: CSATVSYEQYF. Here the CDR3 DNA reads TGCAGTGCTACAGTCTCCTACGAGCAGTACTTC.

The V call is TRBV7-9, the J call TRBJ1-1; TRBD1 agrees at 7 bases. CDR1 and CDR2 (germline): SEHNR, FQNEAQ (reference sequence). The CDR3 sequence is 16 residues long. J lost 1 base, V lost 6 bases, and 11 bases had no gene match. The CDR3: CASSPPARGRNTEAFF. The DNA of the CDR3 is TGTGCCAGCAGTCCACCAGCGAGGGGGCGGAACACTGAAGCTTTCTTT.

The J gene is TRBJ2-7, the V gene TRBV6-2 or TRBV6-3; D ambiguous. V lost 7 bases and J lost 2, with 15 bases in between. Germline V gives CDR1 MNHEY, CDR2 SVGEGT. The CDR3 is 14 amino acids. This CDR3 is CASIGRAKPYEQYF. The DNA for the CDR3 is TGTGCCAGCATCGGTAGGGCGAAACCCTACGAGCAGTACTTC.